A selection of T cell receptor beta chains follows, all from one sample in a study of cytomegalovirus exposure and HLA in healthy donors. Sequencing was performed with immunoSEQ multiplex PCR; in TCRdb, only in-frame clones are kept and a portion is missing. The top ten clones hold around 1.2% of a sample with around 130,000 clones, 75% to 85% of them seen once. Material for sequencing was PBMCs. These receptors were taken from a girl aged 2 to 9 in good health and CMV-seronegative. Both conserved end residues are part of each CDR3. Fields, in order: J gene, V gene, D gene, clone size, CDR3 protein, CDR3 DNA. The D gene is left open where the match is weak. Rows may omit the clone size; those that give it use once, few, many or a size class.

J: TRBJ2-1
V: TRBV6-8
D: TRBD2
size: NA
CDR3: CASSYSGGIYNEQFF
DNA: TGTGCCAGCAGTTACTCCGGGGGGATCTACAATGAGCAGTTCTTC

J: TRBJ1-2
V: TRBV9
D: NA
size: NA
CDR3: CASSQNYGYTF
DNA: TGTGCCAGCAGCCAGAACTATGGCTACACCTTC

J: TRBJ1-4
V: TRBV27
D: TRBD1
size: NA
CDR3: CASSPRTGAPYEKLFF
DNA: TGTGCCAGCAGTCCCCGGACAGGCGCCCCCTATGAAAAACTGTTTTTT

J: TRBJ1-2
V: TRBV12-5
D: TRBD1
size: NA
CDR3: CASGIPGQGNGYTF
DNA: TGTGCTAGTGGTATACCCGGACAGGGGAATGGCTACACCTTC

J: TRBJ2-3
V: TRBV5-4
D: TRBD1
size: NA
CDR3: CASSSGTGIMTDTQYF
DNA: TGTGCCAGCAGCTCAGGGACAGGGATTATGACAGATACGCAGTATTTT

J: TRBJ2-7
V: TRBV5-4
D: NA
size: NA
CDR3: CASSPRLDLDEQYF
DNA: TGTGCCAGCAGCCCCAGATTAGACTTGGACGAGCAGTACTTC

J: TRBJ2-7
V: TRBV7-2
D: NA
size: NA
CDR3: CASSLYGGEQYF
DNA: TGTGCCAGCAGCTTATACGGAGGCGAGCAGTACTTC

J: TRBJ2-7
V: TRBV28
D: TRBD2
size: NA
CDR3: CASSPGLAYYEQYF
DNA: TGTGCCAGCAGTCCGGGACTAGCCTACTACGAGCAGTACTTC

J: TRBJ2-2
V: TRBV6-5
D: TRBD1
size: NA
CDR3: CASRGDRGTGELFF
DNA: TGTGCCAGCAGGGGGGACAGGGGCACCGGGGAGCTGTTTTTT

J: TRBJ2-7
V: TRBV28
D: TRBD1
size: NA
CDR3: CASSRDRFYEQYF
DNA: TGTGCCAGCAGCCGGGACAGATTCTACGAGCAGTACTTC

J: TRBJ2-2
V: TRBV7-8
D: TRBD2
size: NA
CDR3: CASSLVISREVFPDTGELFF
DNA: TGTGCCAGCAGCTTAGTAATTTCGCGGGAGGTCTTCCCGGACACCGGGGAGCTGTTTTTT

J: TRBJ2-5
V: TRBV19
D: TRBD1
size: NA
CDR3: CASSTGQERETQYF
DNA: TGTGCCAGTAGTACGGGACAGGAACGAGAGACCCAGTACTTC

J: TRBJ2-1
V: TRBV28
D: NA
size: NA
CDR3: CASRPMLAKTNEQFF
DNA: TGTGCCAGCAGGCCTATGCTAGCGAAAACCAATGAGCAGTTCTTC

J: TRBJ2-7
V: TRBV21-1
D: NA
size: few
CDR3: CASSRCRGGNGEQYF
DNA: TGTGCCAGCAGCCGCTGCCGGGGGGGAAATGGCGAGCAGTACTTC

J: TRBJ2-1
V: TRBV11-2
D: TRBD2
size: few
CDR3: CASSSVGLADNEQFF
DNA: TGTGCCAGCAGCTCGGTTGGACTAGCGGACAATGAGCAGTTCTTC

J: TRBJ2-1
V: TRBV7-9
D: TRBD2
size: NA
CDR3: CASSRGGLAGAAYNEQFF
DNA: TGTGCCAGCAGCAGAGGGGGACTAGCGGGGGCCGCCTACAATGAGCAGTTCTTC

J: TRBJ1-2
V: TRBV9
D: NA
size: NA
CDR3: CASSVGQHYGYTF
DNA: TGTGCCAGCAGCGTAGGACAACACTATGGCTACACCTTC

J: TRBJ2-5
V: TRBV18
D: NA
size: once
CDR3: CASSPLGGRGEETQYF
DNA: TGTGCCAGCTCACCACTTGGGGGCCGGGGAGAAGAGACCCAGTACTTC

J: TRBJ2-7
V: TRBV7-2
D: TRBD2
size: NA
CDR3: CASSGSGTSLLYEQYF
DNA: TGTGCCAGCAGCGGTTCCGGGACTAGCCTCCTCTACGAGCAGTACTTC

J: TRBJ2-3
V: TRBV10-1
D: TRBD2
size: NA
CDR3: CASGPSGREGTQYF
DNA: TGCGCCAGTGGGCCTAGCGGGAGGGAAGGTACGCAGTATTTT

J: TRBJ1-6
V: TRBV5-1
D: NA
size: NA
CDR3: CASSLQDYGSPLHF
DNA: TGCGCCAGCAGCTTACAGGACTATGGTTCACCCCTCCACTTT

J: TRBJ1-5
V: TRBV27
D: NA
size: NA
CDR3: CATSPQGSNQPQHF
DNA: TGTGCCACCTCACCTCAGGGTAGCAATCAGCCCCAGCATTTT

J: TRBJ1-2
V: TRBV5-4
D: NA
size: NA
CDR3: CASSLDINYGYTF
DNA: TGTGCCAGCAGCTTGGATATTAACTATGGCTACACCTTC

J: TRBJ2-7
V: TRBV2
D: NA
size: NA
CDR3: CASRVDSSSSYEQYF
DNA: TGTGCCAGCAGGGTTGACTCGTCCAGCTCCTACGAGCAGTACTTC

J: TRBJ2-5
V: TRBV2
D: NA
size: NA
CDR3: CASRQEGETQYF
DNA: TGTGCCAGCAGACAGGAGGGAGAGACCCAGTACTTC

J: TRBJ1-1
V: TRBV25-1
D: TRBD1
size: NA
CDR3: CASSPTQGFTEAFF
DNA: TGTGCCAGCAGTCCAACACAGGGGTTCACTGAAGCTTTCTTT

J: TRBJ2-7
V: TRBV6-6
D: TRBD1
size: NA
CDR3: CASSYLQGALSYEQYF
DNA: TGTGCCAGCAGTTACCTCCAGGGGGCCCTCTCCTACGAGCAGTACTTC

J: TRBJ2-7
V: TRBV7-2
D: TRBD2
size: NA
CDR3: CASSRDYSYEQYF
DNA: TGTGCCAGCAGTCGGGACTACTCCTACGAGCAGTACTTC

J: TRBJ1-6
V: TRBV2
D: TRBD1
size: NA
CDR3: CATTGTDNSPLHF
DNA: TGTGCCACTACCGGGACAGATAATTCACCCCTCCACTTT

J: TRBJ1-2
V: TRBV19
D: TRBD1
size: NA
CDR3: CASRPGTGNYGYTF
DNA: TGTGCCAGCCGACCCGGGACAGGGAACTATGGCTACACCTTC

J: TRBJ1-2
V: TRBV15
D: NA
size: NA
CDR3: CATSRDPRAIYGYTF
DNA: TGTGCCACCAGCAGAGATCCCAGGGCGATCTATGGCTACACCTTC

J: TRBJ1-2
V: TRBV7-2
D: NA
size: NA
CDR3: CASSLPDSFDGYTF
DNA: TGTGCCAGCAGCCTCCCGGACAGTTTTGATGGCTACACCTTC

J: TRBJ1-1
V: TRBV2
D: TRBD1
size: NA
CDR3: CASSQDRGPGTEAFF
DNA: TGTGCCAGCAGTCAAGACAGGGGGCCGGGCACTGAAGCTTTCTTT

J: TRBJ2-7
V: TRBV21-1
D: NA
size: NA
CDR3: CASSPRQGINEQYF
DNA: TGTGCCAGCAGCCCCCGACAGGGGATAAACGAGCAGTACTTC

J: TRBJ2-3
V: TRBV5-5
D: NA
size: NA
CDR3: CASSTGTSSTDTQYF
DNA: TGTGCCAGCAGCACGGGGACTTCGAGCACAGATACGCAGTATTTT

J: TRBJ2-3
V: TRBV2
D: TRBD2
size: NA
CDR3: CASSTGEGLANGDTQYF
DNA: TGTGCCAGCAGCACAGGCGAGGGACTAGCGAACGGAGATACGCAGTATTTT